One sample yielded the 22 T cell receptor beta chains listed below, sequenced in a study of shared clonotypes between healthy human individuals. Generated by immunoSEQ multiplex PCR, the TCRdb table keeps only in-frame clones and is missing some. The table includes over a million clones, roughly 75% detected once. Sequenced material: memory CD4+ T cells sorted from blood. Subset of the sample: CD45RA-negative fraction. Receptors originate from a man between 18 and 29 years old in good health.

In the case of this clone: Other nucleotide sequences from this sample produce the same CDR3. The CDR3 sequence: CAWSGTSGNYEQYF. The CDR3 nucleotides read TGTGCCTGGAGTGGGACTAGCGGGAACTACGAGCAGTACTTC. This chain joins TRBV30 and TRBJ2-7; 12 bases agree with TRBD2. Germline-derived CDR1 and CDR2 are GTSNPN and SVGIG (reference sequence). The CDR3 consists of 14 residues. Germline trimming cut 1 base from V and 3 bases from J; bases unmatched to any gene: 1.

This clone has more than one count but fewer than ten. This sample also contains other DNA sequences that code for the same CDR3. This chain joins TRBV2 and TRBJ1-1; D is undetermined. CDR3 length: 13 residues. Germline CDR1 SNHLY, CDR2 FYNNEI. With 4 bases removed from V and 0 bases from J, the gap between germline ends came to 6 bases. The CDR3 loop is CASSGQLNTEAFF. CDR3 DNA: TGTGCCAGCAGTGGTCAGCTGAACACTGAAGCTTTCTTT.

This clone turned up a few times. V gene TRBV5-1 combines with J gene TRBJ1-3; D remains unclear. The V and J ends lost 1 base and 2 bases respectively, with 7 bases between them. Per germline, CDR1 SGHRS and CDR2 YFSETQ. CDR3 length: 14 amino acids. CDR3 loop: CASSLSQPGNTIYF. CDR3 in DNA: TGCGCCAGCAGCTTGTCGCAGCCTGGAAACACCATATATTTT.

The chain carries TRBV7-2 and TRBJ2-2, with D perhaps TRBD2 (7 bases). Germline V gene lookup returns CDR1 SGHTA and CDR2 FQGNSA. Trimming took 1 base from V and 4 from J, leaving 13 bases between them. The CDR3 is 16 amino acids. CDR3 nucleotides: TGTGCCAGCAGCTTAGACGGGGGGCTCGGCACCGGGGAGCTGTTTTTT. Encoded protein: CASSLDGGLGTGELFF. Combining the CDR3 with reference TRBV7-2 and TRBJ2-2 gives the whole variable domain GAGVSQSPSNKVTEKGKDVELRCDPISGHTALYWYRQSLGQGLEFLIYFQGNSAPDKSGLPSDRFSAERTGGSVSTLTIQRTQQEDSAVYLCASSLDGGLGTGELFFGEGSRLTVL.

The chain recombines TRBV27 with TRBJ1-6; perhaps TRBD1 as D (5 bases). The CDR3 is 13 residues long. V dropped 5 bases and J dropped 8 bases, with 10 bases sitting between them. Germline V CDR1 and CDR2: MNHEY, SMNVEV (reference sequence). CDR3 coding DNA: TGTGCCAGCAGTCAGGGACGCCATTCACCCCTCCACTTT. It is translated as CASSQGRHSPLHF.

V and J are TRBV5-5 and TRBJ1-2; a weak D match, TRBD1 (6 bases). This CDR3 comprises 16 residues. Between the trimmed V and J ends, which lost 0 bases and 1 base, there was a span of 13 bases. Germline V gene lookup returns CDR1 SGHKS and CDR2 YYEKEE (reference sequence). CDR3 DNA sequence: TGTGCCAGCAGCTTGGCCCCAGGGGACATTAACTATGGCTACACCTTC. It translates to CASSLAPGDINYGYTF. Together with reference TRBV5-5 and TRBJ1-2, the CDR3 gives the full variable domain: DAGVTQSPTHLIKTRGQQVTLRCSPISGHKSVSWYQQVLGQGPQFIFQYYEKEERGRGNFPDRFSARQFPNYSSELNVNALLLGDSALYLCASSLAPGDINYGYTFGSGTRLTVV.

The chain employs TRBV6-1 and TRBJ2-6; 7 bases agree with TRBD1. This CDR3 region has 15 residues. Germline-derived CDR1 and CDR2 are MNHNS and SASEGT. V shed 7 bases and J 0 bases; nucleotides not matched to a gene: 3. DNA for the CDR3: TGTGCCAGCACTCGGACAGGCTCTGGGGCCAACGTCCTGACTTTC. Translated: CASTRTGSGANVLTF.

This clone was seen more than once but under ten times. The V gene is TRBV20-1, the J gene TRBJ1-2; perhaps TRBD1 as D (5 bases). The V gene's germline CDR1 is DFQATT and CDR2 SNEGSKA (reference sequence). This CDR3 comprises 11 residues. Trimming removed 7 bases at V and 5 bases at J, with 11 bases between. The chain's CDR3 is CSVNGAYGYTF. The CDR3 DNA sequence: TGCAGTGTTAACGGGGCTTATGGCTACACCTTC.

The chain is built from TRBV2 and TRBJ2-7, with D unresolved. Per the germline V gene, CDR1 is SNHLY and CDR2 is FYNNEI. Trimming left V 9 bases short and J 5 bases short, with 17 bases between. This CDR3 contains 13 residues. CDR3 in DNA: TGTGCCAGTCGATGGGTCGGAGTAAACGAGCAGTACTTC. It specifies CASRWVGVNEQYF.

This clone was recorded at least ten times. The chain couples TRBV9 to TRBJ2-3; 7 bases fit TRBD2. The germline V gene encodes CDR1 SGDLS and CDR2 YYNGEE. The length of the CDR3 is 15 residues. The trim removed 3 bases at V and 2 bases at J, leaving 6 bases unmatched. The CDR3 sequence: CASSARAGDTDTQYF. The CDR3 coding sequence is TGTGCCAGCAGCGCTCGGGCGGGGGACACAGATACGCAGTATTTT.

On this clone itself: The same CDR3 is also encoded by other DNA sequences in this sample. The chain has TRBV6-6 and TRBJ1-3, with a weak D call TRBD1 (5 bases). The V gene's germline CDR1 is MNHNY and CDR2 SVGAGI (reference sequence). Between the trimmed V and J ends, which lost 2 bases and 0 bases, there was a span of 5 bases. The CDR3 has 14 amino acids. CDR3 bases: TGTGCCAGCAGTTACAGGGGCTCTGGAAACACCATATATTTT. It yields the protein CASSYRGSGNTIYF.

The chain has TRBV10-2 and TRBJ1-3; no clear D. The CDR3 spans 12 residues. Germline V gene sequence: CDR1 WSHSY, CDR2 SAAADI. V shed 4 bases and J shed 8 bases, with 9 bases lying between them. The chain's CDR3 is CASSGGLDTIYF. CDR3 in DNA: TGCGCCAGCAGTGGAGGGCTAGACACCATATATTTT.

The rearrangement links TRBV6-5 to TRBJ2-5; 7 bases line up with TRBD2. From germline, CDR1 is MNHEY and CDR2 SVGAGI. This CDR3 has 15 residues. V dropped 4 bases and J dropped 1; count of bases not matched to a gene: 6. The CDR3 DNA reads as TGTGCCAGCAGTTCCCGCGGGGGTTTCCAAGAGACCCAGTACTTC. It translates to CASSSRGGFQETQYF.

V and J are TRBV28 and TRBJ2-3, with 10 positions matching TRBD1. Germline V lookup: CDR1 MDHEN, CDR2 SYDVKM. The J segment lost 6 bases and the V segment lost 2 bases, leaving 8 bases of the junction unmatched. This CDR3 contains 16 residues. CDR3 amino acids: CASSLTWTGGWDTQYF. CDR3 bases: TGTGCCAGCAGTTTAACCTGGACAGGGGGGTGGGATACGCAGTATTTT.

The chain joins TRBV30 to TRBJ2-7, with TRBD1 matching over 10 bases. This CDR3 has 15 residues. Germline CDR1 GTSNPN, CDR2 SVGIG (reference sequence). J lost 5 bases, V lost 2 bases, and 9 bases had no gene match. CDR3 in DNA: TGTGCCTGGAGTCCGCTGGGACAGGGGTTCAACGAGCAGTACTTC. Translating gives CAWSPLGQGFNEQYF.

The V call is TRBV19, the J call TRBJ2-7; 9 bases map to TRBD2. The CDR3 spans 14 residues. V lost 6 bases to trimming and J lost 2 bases; unmatched junction nucleotides: 5. CDR1 and CDR2 from the germline V gene are LNHDA and SQIVND (reference sequence). CDR3 bases: TGTGCCAGTAGAGAGGGCGGGGGGGCCTACGAGCAGTACTTC. Amino acids: CASREGGGAYEQYF.

This clone was found once. The chain links TRBV19 to TRBJ1-5; TRBD1 matches at 8 bases. Germline V gene sequence: CDR1 LNHDA, CDR2 SQIVND (reference sequence). V trimming: 6 bases; J trimming: 6 bases; junction bases outside the gene matches: 7. This CDR3 has 14 residues. The DNA of the CDR3 is TGTGCCAGTAGGCTAGGACAGGGTGGTCAGCCCCAGCATTTT. Translated: CASRLGQGGQPQHF.

This clone has a count of ten or more. CDR3 nucleotide sequence: TGTGCCAGCAGCGGTACAGGGGCGGCCACTGAAGCTTTCTTT. It codes for CASSGTGAATEAFF. This chain joins TRBV9 and TRBJ1-1, with 7 bases fitting TRBD1. Germline V gene sequence: CDR1 SGDLS, CDR2 YYNGEE. After removal of 3 bases from V and 4 bases from J, the junction contained 6 bases not matched to a gene. The CDR3 contains 14 residues. The full variable domain, rest sourced from reference TRBV9 and TRBJ1-1, is DSGVTQTPKHLITATGQRVTLRCSPRSGDLSVYWYQQSLDQGLQFLIQYYNGEERAKGNILERFSAQQFPDLHSELNLSSLELGDSALYFCASSGTGAATEAFFGQGTRLTVV.

The chain combines TRBV13 with TRBJ2-3; D uncertain. Germline lookup yields CDR1 PRHDT and CDR2 FYEKMQ (reference sequence). V was pared by 2 bases and J by 0 bases, with 9 bases between. The CDR3 consists of 15 residues. The CDR3 sequence: CASSLSARSTDTQYF. CDR3 in DNA: TGTGCCAGCAGCTTATCGGCCAGGAGCACAGATACGCAGTATTTT.

This clone was seen a single time. V usage is TRBV28 and J usage is TRBJ2-7, with a possible D match to TRBD2 (7 bases). Germline CDR1 MDHEN, CDR2 SYDVKM. Trimming stripped 5 bases from V and 3 bases from J, with 17 bases between. The CDR3 consists of 15 residues. The CDR3 here is CASSPVGGADYEQYF. The CDR3 DNA is TGTGCCAGCAGTCCCGTGGGGGGGGCTGACTACGAGCAGTACTTC. The full variable domain, completed using reference TRBV28 and TRBJ2-7, is DVKVTQSSRYLVKRTGEKVFLECVQDMDHENMFWYRQDPGLGLRLIYFSYDVKMKEKGDIPEGYSVSREKKERFSLILESASTNQTSMYLCASSPVGGADYEQYFGPGTRLTVT.

The genes are TRBV7-9 and TRBJ1-2; 7 bases line up with TRBD1. From germline, CDR1 is SEHNR and CDR2 FQNEAQ (reference sequence). This CDR3 has 14 residues. V gave up 0 bases and J gave up 6 bases; unmatched junction bases: 4. The CDR3 DNA reads TGTGCCAGCAGCTTAGCAGGGGGCGGTCATGGCTACACCTTC. This codes for CASSLAGGGHGYTF.

The CDR3 nucleotides are TGTGCCAGCAGCTTAAAAGCGGGGGGGCCCTCGCCCCAGTACTTC. Translation: CASSLKAGGPSPQYF. This rearrangement joins TRBV7-3 to TRBJ2-5; 10 nucleotides align to TRBD2. With V trimmed by 1 base and J by 9 bases, 8 bases remained unmatched. The CDR3 length is 15 residues. Germline CDR1 is SGHTA and CDR2 is FQGTGA. Using reference TRBV7-3 and TRBJ2-5 for the parts outside the CDR3, the full variable domain is GAGVSQTPSNKVTEKGKYVELRCDPISGHTALYWYRQSLGQGPEFLIYFQGTGAADDSGLPNDRFFAVRPEGSVSTLKIQRTERGDSAVYLCASSLKAGGPSPQYFGPGTRLLVL.